Each of the 6 T cell receptor beta chains below was sequenced from the same sample in a study of human T cells and chemical hapten exposure. Time point noted: patch test 1, 2 weeks after DPC sensitization. Noted treatment: therapeutic diphenylcyclopropenone sensitization with weekly scalp DPC. A single record per CDR3 protein comes from TCRdb applying MiXCR to the RACE reads. The sample contains approximately 80,000 distinct CDR3 sequences, about 7.5% of which appear only once. The sequencing here drew on whole blood, taken in connection with sensitization to the hapten diphenylcyclopropenone (DPC). The receptors stem from a woman between 25 and 40 years old with alopecia areata. Some clones in this sample may be carry-over from other donors' samples.

This clonotype was recorded many times. This rearrangement joins TRBV14 to TRBJ2-1, with 7 bases aligning to TRBD1. Trimming removed 4 bases from V and 3 bases from J; junction bases left unmatched: 0. The germline gives CDR1 SGHDN, CDR2 FVKESK. CDR3 length: 13 amino acids. The CDR3 spells CASSPGGYNEQFF. CDR3 nucleotides: TGTGCCAGCAGCCCAGGGGGCTACAATGAGCAGTTCTTC.

Many counts were recorded for this clonotype. The chain joins TRBV5-4 to TRBJ1-2, with D hard to call. CDR1 and CDR2 (germline): SGHNT, YYREEE (reference sequence). CDR3 length: 14 residues. Trimming removed 4 bases at V and 4 bases at J, with 14 bases between. As DNA, the CDR3 is TGTGCCAGCAGCGATCGGACCGGGTTCTATGGCTACACCTTC. It yields the protein CASSDRTGFYGYTF. The full variable domain, in which reference TRBV5-4 and TRBJ1-2 provide the parts outside the CDR3, is ETGVTQSPTHLIKTRGQQVTLRCSSQSGHNTVSWYQQALGQGPQFIFQYYREEENGRGNFPPRFSGLQFPNYSSELNVNALELDDSALYLCASSDRTGFYGYTFGSGTRLTVV.

This clonotype came up many times. The CDR3 DNA follows: TGTGCCAGCAGATGGTCGGGAAGCACTGAAGCTTTCTTT. Amino acid sequence: CASRWSGSTEAFF. The chain employs TRBV7-9 and TRBJ1-1; D is undetermined. This CDR3 is 13 amino acids long. V lost 6 bases, J lost 4 bases, and 12 bases lay in between. Looked up from germline, CDR1 is SEHNR and CDR2 is FQNEAQ (reference sequence).

In its sample, this clonotype was seen many times. CDR3 protein: CSVGQADTQYF. The CDR3 bases are TGCAGCGTTGGACAGGCAGATACGCAGTATTTT. This chain uses TRBV29-1 with TRBJ2-3, with a weak D call TRBD1 (6 bases). Trimming took 4 bases from V and 4 from J, leaving 6 bases between them. Germline V gene lookup returns CDR1 SQVTM and CDR2 ANQGSEA. This CDR3 has 11 amino acids.

In its sample, this clonotype was seen many times. At one boundary the junction diverges from the germline segment, which might be a read error. The genes are TRBV9 and TRBJ2-6; D may be TRBD1 (5 bases). Per the germline V gene, CDR1 is SGDLS and CDR2 is YYNGEE. This CDR3 region has 15 residues. The CDR3 DNA reads as TGTGCCAGCAGCGAAGGGGTCTCTGAGGCCAACGTCCTGACTTTC. Its protein is CASSEGVSEANVLTF. Full variable domain (remainder filled in from reference TRBV9 and TRBJ2-6): DSGVTQTPKHLITATGQRVTLRCSPRSGDLSVYWYQQSLDQGLQFLIQYYNGEERAKGNILERFSAQQFPDLHSELNLSSLELGDSALYFCASSEGVSEANVLTFGAGSRLTVL.

The sample holds many counts of this clonotype. V is TRBV2 and J is TRBJ1-2; possibly TRBD1 for D (5 bases). V was pared by 6 bases and J by 3 bases, with 5 bases between. The CDR3 is 11 residues long. Germline V gene data show CDR1 as SNHLY and CDR2 as FYNNEI. CDR3 nucleotide sequence: TGTGCCAGCAGGACAGACTATGGCTACACCTTC. Protein: CASRTDYGYTF.